What follows are 16 T cell receptor beta chains derived from one specimen sequenced in a study of regulatory T cells in long-lasting Graves disease. Researchers made TCR beta libraries by using iRepertoire HTBI primers and running Arm-PCR on CDR3 regions. TCRdb reanalysed the multiplex PCR reads using MiXCR and keeps one entry per CDR3 protein. Of roughly 400,000 distinct CDR3 sequences listed, roughly 20% are singletons. Indicated time point: persistent/refractory GD, antithyroid drugs over 5 years with positive TRAb. PBMC-derived RNA was used for the TCR library. The source was peripheral blood mononuclear cells (PBMCs), collected when the disease was refractory, from a patient treated with antithyroid drugs. The receptors here all came from a female donor with Graves disease.

This clonotype was seen only a few times. This CDR3 is CSAREQTLSYEQYF. DNA of the CDR3: TGCAGTGCTAGAGAACAGACCCTCTCCTACGAGCAGTACTTC. The chain has TRBV20-1 and TRBJ2-7; unclear D gene. The CDR3 extends over 14 amino acids. The ends were cut back, 0 bases at V and 0 bases at J, with 9 bases in the middle. From germline, CDR1 is DFQATT and CDR2 SNEGSKA (reference sequence).

The chain employs TRBV7-9 and TRBJ2-5; D gene uncertain. This CDR3 region has 15 residues. V was shortened by 1 base and J by 0 bases, with 9 bases between the two germline ends. Germline V gene lookup returns CDR1 SEHNR and CDR2 FQNEAQ (reference sequence). The CDR3 loop reads CASSLVEQNQETQYF. The DNA for the CDR3 is TGTGCCAGCAGCTTAGTCGAACAAAACCAAGAGACCCAGTACTTC.

There are a few counts of this clonotype. The chain employs TRBV28 and TRBJ2-5; TRBD1 matches 8 bases. Per the germline V gene, CDR1 is MDHEN and CDR2 is SYDVKM. The CDR3 is 17 amino acids. J gave up 5 bases and V 10 bases, and 21 bases lay outside the gene matches. The CDR3 loop is CATENQGQAQVTETQYF. The CDR3 DNA reads as TGTGCCACTGAAAACCAGGGACAGGCCCAAGTGACGGAGACCCAGTACTTC.

Only a few counts were recorded for this clonotype. The V and J genes are TRBV5-5 and TRBJ1-3; D gene unclear. Germline V gene sequence: CDR1 SGHKS, CDR2 YYEKEE (reference sequence). The V and J ends lost 0 bases and 6 bases respectively, with 10 bases between them. CDR3 length equals 14 residues. The CDR3 sequence: CASSLDPALNTIYF. Here the CDR3 DNA reads TGTGCCAGCAGCTTGGATCCAGCTCTAAACACCATATATTTT.

About this clonotype itself: A much larger clonotype is one base distant, so this may be a read error. This chain uses TRBV20-1 with TRBJ1-6; D may be TRBD1 (5 bases). The CDR3 consists of 17 residues. The germline gives CDR1 DFQATT, CDR2 SNEGSKA (reference sequence). The CDR3 is CSAHALGAGLAESPLRF. CDR3 DNA: TGCAGTGCCCACGCTTTAGGGGCGGGCCTGGCCGAGTCACCCCTCCGCTTT.

The CDR3 loop is CASSLGTGNGYTF. The CDR3 region has the DNA TGTGCCAGCAGTTTAGGGACAGGGAACGGCTACACCTTC. J is TRBJ1-2 and V is TRBV27; 9 bases are a match to TRBD1. The germline gives CDR1 MNHEY, CDR2 SMNVEV (reference sequence). The CDR3 is made up of 13 amino acids. After removal of 2 bases from V and 8 bases from J, the junction contained 3 bases not matched to a gene.

This clonotype was counted at least ten times. This chain connects TRBV2 to TRBJ2-7; 8 bases line up with TRBD2. The V and J ends lost 7 bases and 5 bases, in that order; junction bases with no gene match: 10. CDR1 is SNHLY, CDR2 FYNNEI, per germline. The CDR3 has 14 residues. CDR3 sequence: CASKVRVSGDEQYF. The CDR3 DNA reads TGTGCCAGCAAGGTCCGTGTTAGCGGGGACGAGCAGTACTTC. Supplemented by reference TRBV2 and TRBJ2-7, the full variable domain reads EPEVTQTPSHQVTQMGQEVILRCVPISNHLYFYWYRQILGQKVEFLVSFYNNEISEKSEIFDDQFSVERPDGSNFTLKIRSTKLEDSAMYFCASKVRVSGDEQYFGPGTRLTVT.

The chain recombines TRBV6-5 with TRBJ2-3, with D perhaps TRBD2 (5 bases). The CDR3 is 14 amino acids. V was shortened by 2 bases and J by 4 bases, with 10 bases between the two germline ends. Germline CDR1 MNHEY, CDR2 SVGAGI. CDR3 nucleotide sequence: TGTGCCAGCAGTTACCAACGGGAAGCAGATACGCAGTATTTT. Its protein is CASSYQREADTQYF.

CDR3 DNA: TGTGCCAGCTCACCTCAAAGCGGGCGGTCCTCCTACGAGCAGTACTTC. Encoded protein: CASSPQSGRSSYEQYF. The rearrangement uses TRBV18 and TRBJ2-7; perhaps TRBD2 as D (6 bases). Germline V gene lookup returns CDR1 KGHSH and CDR2 LQKENI. The CDR3 is 16 residues long. V dropped 3 bases and J dropped 0 bases, with 15 bases sitting between them. The full variable domain, completed using reference TRBV18 and TRBJ2-7, is NAGVMQNPRHLVRRRGQEARLRCSPMKGHSHVYWYRQLPEEGLKFMVYLQKENIIDESGMPKERFSAEFPKEGPSILRIQQVVRGDSAAYFCASSPQSGRSSYEQYFGPGTRLTVT.

This clonotype has just a few counts. This chain links TRBV6-4 with TRBJ2-7, with 8 nucleotides matching TRBD2. Germline V gene data show CDR1 as MRHNA and CDR2 as SNTAGT. CDR3 length: 15 amino acids. V was pared by 5 bases and J by 3 bases, with 9 bases of the junction left unmatched. CDR3 nucleotide sequence: TGTGCCAGCAGTCGACATGATAGCGGGAACTACGAGCAGTACTTC. Protein sequence: CASSRHDSGNYEQYF.

The sample holds a few counts of this clonotype. This chain joins TRBV3-1 and TRBJ1-1; D gene unclear. Per the germline V gene, CDR1 is LGHDT and CDR2 is YNNKEL (reference sequence). There are 12 residues in the CDR3. Between the trimmed V and J ends, which lost 3 bases and 1 base, there was a span of 3 bases. DNA for the CDR3: TGTGCCAGCAGCCATCAGAACACTGAAGCTTTCTTT. Amino acids: CASSHQNTEAFF.

This clonotype was recorded many times. The V gene is TRBV6-1, the J gene TRBJ1-1; D is perhaps TRBD1 (6 bases). The CDR3 is 14 residues long. Trimming removed 8 bases from V and 2 bases from J, with 15 bases in between. Germline CDR1 is MNHNS and CDR2 is SASEGT. The DNA of the CDR3 is TGTGCCAGCGGGCCGACAGGACGAAACACTGAAGCTTTCTTT. Encoded protein: CASGPTGRNTEAFF.

This clonotype came up many times. This chain connects TRBV11-2 to TRBJ1-1; the D gene is possibly TRBD1 (5 bases). The V end was cut by 3 bases, the J end by 5 bases, with 13 bases between. The CDR3 is 14 residues long. Looked up from germline, CDR1 is SGHAT and CDR2 is FQNNGV. This CDR3 reads CASSFDSWGTEAFF. DNA for the CDR3: TGTGCCAGCAGCTTTGACAGTTGGGGGACTGAAGCTTTCTTT. Full variable domain (missing parts from reference TRBV11-2 and TRBJ1-1): EAGVAQSPRYKIIEKRQSVAFWCNPISGHATLYWYQQILGQGPKLLIQFQNNGVVDDSQLPKDRFSAERLKGVDSTLKIQPAKLEDSAVYLCASSFDSWGTEAFFGQGTRLTVV.

This clonotype was seen at least ten times. The chain carries TRBV7-2 and TRBJ1-1; no clear D. Trimming cost V 5 bases and J 3 bases, with 4 bases left between them. Germline V gene sequence: CDR1 SGHTA, CDR2 FQGNSA. The CDR3 covers 11 residues. The CDR3 sequence: CASSQHTEAFF. The CDR3 nucleotides are TGTGCCAGCAGCCAACACACTGAAGCTTTCTTT. The full variable domain, completed using reference TRBV7-2 and TRBJ1-1, is GAGVSQSPSNKVTEKGKDVELRCDPISGHTALYWYRQSLGQGLEFLIYFQGNSAPDKSGLPSDRFSAERTGGSVSTLTIQRTQQEDSAVYLCASSQHTEAFFGQGTRLTVV.

The chain couples TRBV10-3 to TRBJ2-1, with 15 bases fitting TRBD2. The V segment lost 11 bases and the J segment 10 bases; nucleotides outside the gene matches: 12. The CDR3 is made up of 15 amino acids. CDR1 ENHRY and CDR2 SYGVKD come from the germline V gene. This chain's CDR3 is CAVTGLAGGLLEQFF. The DNA of the CDR3 is TGTGCCGTCACGGGACTAGCGGGGGGACTCTTAGAGCAGTTCTTC.

In its sample, this clonotype was seen many times. This chain links TRBV3-1 with TRBJ2-5; 7 positions agree with TRBD2. Germline V gives CDR1 LGHDT, CDR2 YNNKEL (reference sequence). J was trimmed by 4 bases and V by 1 base; bases with no gene match: 3. The CDR3 contains 14 residues. The CDR3 bases are TGTGCCAGCAGCCAAGGGGCTAGCGGAGAGACCCAGTACTTC. Its protein is CASSQGASGETQYF.